Listed here are 28 T cell receptor beta chains from one sample, sequenced in a study of T cells after posttransplantation cyclophosphamide. This table comes from immunoSEQ multiplex PCR, and its TCRdb copy is limited to in-frame clones, with some not included. The data show some 12,000 clones, with none appearing a single time. Busulfan-fludarabine conditioning, marrow transplant, and cyclophosphamide on days +3 and +4 were administered. The sample consisted of PBMCs, taken after allogeneic stem cell transplant with posttransplant cyclophosphamide. The receptor source for this set is a female patient in her forties or fifties who received an allogeneic stem cell transplant from a related donor, was CMV-positive, and had acute GVHD only. Some T cells may originate from the graft donor.

Ten or more counts support this clone. V and J are TRBV2 and TRBJ2-2; D ambiguous. Per germline, CDR1 SNHLY and CDR2 FYNNEI. V was cut by 4 bases and J by 2 bases, with 5 bases left in between. The CDR3 is 13 amino acids. CDR3 coding DNA: TGTGCCAGCAGTGTGGGCAACACCGGGGAGCTGTTTTTT. Translated, it gives CASSVGNTGELFF. Full variable domain (remainder filled in from reference TRBV2 and TRBJ2-2): EPEVTQTPSHQVTQMGQEVILRCVPISNHLYFYWYRQILGQKVEFLVSFYNNEISEKSEIFDDQFSVERPDGSNFTLKIRSTKLEDSAMYFCASSVGNTGELFFGEGSRLTVL.

This clone appeared many times. The chain has TRBV7-7 and TRBJ1-4; D is unclear. CDR3 length equals 14 residues. The V end lost 3 bases, the J end lost 4 bases, and 9 bases lay between the germline ends. Germline V gene lookup returns CDR1 SSHAT and CDR2 FNYEAQ (reference sequence). CDR3 in amino acids: CASSLGHGNEKLFF. The CDR3 DNA follows: TGTGCCAGCAGCTTGGGCCACGGTAATGAAAAACTGTTTTTT.

This clone occurred many times. This rearrangement joins TRBV12-5 to TRBJ1-5, with TRBD1 matching 8 bases. This CDR3 spans 18 amino acids. CDR1 is LGHNT, CDR2 FRNRAP, per germline. V shed 3 bases and J 6 bases; nucleotides not matched to a gene: 16. CDR3 DNA sequence: TGTGCTAGTGGTTTCATTATCCCCCTGACAGGGGTTCGTCAGCCCCAGCATTTT. It encodes CASGFIIPLTGVRQPQHF.

The rearrangement joins TRBV2 to TRBJ2-3; no clear D. This CDR3 comprises 12 residues. Trimming removed 5 bases from V and 5 bases from J, with 8 bases in between. CDR1 and CDR2 (germline): SNHLY, FYNNEI. The CDR3 DNA reads TGTGCCAGCAGTTTCACTTTAGATACGCAGTATTTT. Protein sequence: CASSFTLDTQYF. Combining the CDR3 with reference TRBV2 and TRBJ2-3 gives the whole variable domain EPEVTQTPSHQVTQMGQEVILRCVPISNHLYFYWYRQILGQKVEFLVSFYNNEISEKSEIFDDQFSVERPDGSNFTLKIRSTKLEDSAMYFCASSFTLDTQYFGPGTRLTVL.

This clone has ten or more counts. The V call is TRBV11-3, the J call TRBJ2-3, with 8 bases aligning to TRBD2. Germline lookup yields CDR1 SGHNT and CDR2 YENEEA. With V trimmed by 3 bases and J by 2 bases, 4 bases remained unmatched. This CDR3 spans 15 amino acids. This CDR3 is CASSFDGRVTDTQYF. CDR3 nucleotides: TGTGCCAGCAGCTTTGACGGGAGGGTCACAGATACGCAGTATTTT.

This clone occurred many times. This chain links TRBV19 with TRBJ1-4; no reliable D call. Germline CDR1 reads LNHDA; CDR2 reads SQIVND (reference sequence). V dropped 2 bases and J dropped 0 bases, with 4 bases sitting between them. The CDR3 spans 14 residues. The CDR3 region is CASSIYATNEKLFF. In DNA, the CDR3 is TGTGCCAGTAGTATATATGCAACTAATGAAAAACTGTTTTTT.

This clone has a count of ten or more. The chain has TRBV7-9 and TRBJ1-6; D is unresolved. Germline assignment: CDR1 SEHNR and CDR2 FQNEAQ (reference sequence). V lost 7 bases and J 0 bases, leaving 7 bases between the germline ends. The CDR3 totals 14 residues. Here the CDR3 reads CASMPSSYNSPLHF. The CDR3 DNA reads TGTGCCAGCATGCCGAGCTCCTATAATTCACCCCTCCACTTT. Using reference TRBV7-9 and TRBJ1-6 for the parts outside the CDR3, the full variable domain is DTGVSQNPRHKITKRGQNVTFRCDPISEHNRLYWYRQTLGQGPEFLTYFQNEAQLEKSRLLSDRFSAERPKGSFSTLEIQRTEQGDSAMYLCASMPSSYNSPLHFGNGTRLTVT.

There are many counts of this clone. This chain connects TRBV5-6 to TRBJ2-3; D unresolved. CDR1 is SGHDT and CDR2 is YYEEEE in the germline V gene. The CDR3 consists of 12 residues. Trimming left V 2 bases short and J 6 bases short, with 7 bases between. The CDR3 sequence is CASSFSRDTQYF. In DNA form, the CDR3 reads TGTGCCAGCAGCTTCTCCCGGGATACGCAGTATTTT.

This clone was seen ten or more times. The chain links TRBV6-1 to TRBJ1-2; 8 nucleotides match TRBD1. V lost 5 bases to trimming and J lost 4 bases; unmatched junction nucleotides: 9. The CDR3 extends over 15 amino acids. The germline V gene has CDR1 MNHNS and CDR2 SASEGT. The CDR3 sequence: CASSLFTGTGYGYTF. CDR3 sequence (DNA): TGTGCCAGCAGTCTTTTTACCGGGACAGGCTATGGCTACACCTTC.

This clone appeared many times. The CDR3 region is CSVERLVNEQFF. CDR3 nucleotides: TGCAGCGTTGAACGACTAGTTAATGAGCAGTTCTTC. The chain is built from TRBV29-1 and TRBJ2-1; perhaps TRBD2 as D (6 bases). Trimming pared 2 bases from V and 7 bases from J, leaving 9 bases between. This CDR3 region has 12 residues. CDR1 SQVTM and CDR2 ANQGSEA come from the germline V gene.

This clone has a handful of counts. Other DNA sequences of this sample code for an identical CDR3. V gene TRBV28 combines with J gene TRBJ1-6; a possible D gene is TRBD1 (6 bases). Germline values: CDR1 MDHEN, CDR2 SYDVKM. V lost 5 bases and J 9 bases, leaving 17 bases between the germline ends. CDR3 size: 15 residues. The CDR3 loop is CASSTTGGSGSPLHF. CDR3 DNA sequence: TGTGCCAGCAGTACCACGGGGGGCTCTGGTTCACCCCTCCACTTT.

This clone was counted many times. The CDR3 loop reads CASSFSGSPTDTQYF. CDR3 nucleotide sequence: TGTGCCAGTAGTTTTAGCGGGAGCCCCACAGATACGCAGTATTTT. The J gene is TRBJ2-3, the V gene TRBV19; 9 bases line up with TRBD2. The junction had 5 bases not matched to a gene; V was cut back by 5 bases and J by 2 bases. Germline loops: CDR1 LNHDA, CDR2 SQIVND (reference sequence). This CDR3 region has 15 residues.

This clone was picked up many times. J is TRBJ1-1 and V is TRBV6-1, with TRBD1 matching 10 bases. J was trimmed by 3 bases and V by 8 bases; bases with no gene match: 3. The CDR3 covers 13 residues. CDR1 and CDR2 from the germline V gene are MNHNS and SASEGT. DNA of the CDR3: TGTGCCAGCGACGGACAGGGGGACACTGAAGCTTTCTTT. It is translated as CASDGQGDTEAFF.

Ten or more counts support this clone. V gene TRBV6-5 combines with J gene TRBJ1-3; D is possibly TRBD1 (6 bases). Germline V gene sequence: CDR1 MNHEY, CDR2 SVGAGI. The CDR3 extends over 14 amino acids. V gave up 6 bases and J gave up 2 bases, with 11 bases separating them. The CDR3 nucleotides are TGTGCCAGCAGAAAACAGGGTGCTGGAAACACCATATATTTT. This encodes CASRKQGAGNTIYF.

Many counts were recorded for this clone. The V gene is TRBV4-2, the J gene TRBJ1-5; 8 bases are shared with TRBD1. CDR3 length: 15 residues. Losses at the gene ends were 1 base for V and 3 bases for J; bases not matched to a gene: 2. Per the germline V gene, CDR1 is LGHNA and CDR2 is YNFKEQ. CDR3 DNA sequence: TGTGCCAGCAGCCAAGGGACAGGGAACAATCAGCCCCAGCATTTT. Its translation is CASSQGTGNNQPQHF.

Ten or more counts support this clone. The J gene is TRBJ1-1, the V gene TRBV6-5; D uncertain. Germline lookup yields CDR1 MNHEY and CDR2 SVGAGI. Trimming shortened V by 6 bases and J by 1 base, and 9 bases separated the two germline ends. The CDR3 contains 13 residues. DNA for the CDR3: TGTGCCAGCAGACCTACGTGGAACACTGAAGCTTTCTTT. Translating gives CASRPTWNTEAFF.

This clone came up many times. This chain uses TRBV30 with TRBJ1-1, with 9 bases that match TRBD1. Germline V gene sequence: CDR1 GTSNPN, CDR2 SVGIG (reference sequence). The CDR3 consists of 15 residues. Trimming at V came to 7 bases and at J to 8 bases, leaving 17 bases not matched to a gene. CDR3: CASESVDRGWKEAFF. CDR3 coding DNA: TGTGCCTCAGAATCTGTTGACAGGGGGTGGAAGGAAGCTTTCTTT.

This clone was found many times. This chain connects TRBV9 to TRBJ2-1; 8 bases line up with TRBD2. Trimming cost V 4 bases and J 7 bases; bases outside gene matches: 13. Germline V gene lookup returns CDR1 SGDLS and CDR2 YYNGEE. The CDR3 runs 16 residues. The CDR3 region has the DNA TGTGCCAGCAGCCCTCCAGGGATAGCGGGGTCTAATGAGCAGTTCTTC. This sequence encodes CASSPPGIAGSNEQFF.

The chain joins TRBV6-6 to TRBJ2-2; no firm D call. The ends were cut back, 2 bases at V and 6 bases at J, with 10 bases in the middle. This CDR3 region has 14 residues. Germline values: CDR1 MNHNY, CDR2 SVGAGI (reference sequence). The CDR3 DNA reads as TGTGCCAGCAGTTACCCGAGCCGCCCCGGGGAGCTGTTTTTT. Encoded protein: CASSYPSRPGELFF.

This clone occurred many times. The chain carries TRBV18 and TRBJ2-1; TRBD2 is a possible D gene (6 bases). Trimming removed 0 bases from V and 7 bases from J, with 13 bases in between. The CDR3 contains 15 residues. CDR1 and CDR2 from the germline V gene are KGHSH and LQKENI. For the CDR3, the DNA is TGTGCCAGCTCACCACCGTGGCGGGATTTGAATGAGCAGTTCTTC. Protein sequence: CASSPPWRDLNEQFF.

The sample holds many counts of this clone. J is TRBJ2-3 and V is TRBV19, with a tentative D call TRBD2 (6 bases). Trimming removed 9 bases at V and 0 bases at J, with 13 bases between. From germline, CDR1 is LNHDA and CDR2 SQIVND (reference sequence). This CDR3 comprises 14 residues. The CDR3 sequence is CASEGAGSTDTQYF. The CDR3 DNA reads as TGTGCCAGCGAGGGAGCGGGTAGCACAGATACGCAGTATTTT.

The chain links TRBV6-1 to TRBJ2-3; unclear D gene. Trimming stripped 6 bases from V and 1 base from J, with 5 bases between. CDR1 is MNHNS and CDR2 is SASEGT in the germline V gene. There are 12 residues in the CDR3. The CDR3 DNA is TGTGCCAGCAGGGCACGCACAGATACGCAGTATTTT. The encoded protein is CASRARTDTQYF.

The chain recombines TRBV15 with TRBJ1-2; tentative D call: TRBD1 (5 bases). This CDR3 is built from 14 residues. Germline V CDR1 and CDR2: LNHNV, YYDKDF (reference sequence). With 1 base removed from V and 7 bases from J, the gap between germline ends came to 13 bases. In DNA, the CDR3 is TGTGCCACCAGCAGAGCCGGGGGGGAGCGTGGCTACACCTTC. The encoded protein is CATSRAGGERGYTF. Complete variable domain (other parts from reference TRBV15 and TRBJ1-2): DAMVIQNPRYQVTQFGKPVTLSCSQTLNHNVMYWYQQKSSQAPKLLFHYYDKDFNNEADTPDNFQSRRPNTSFCFLDIRSPGLGDTAMYLCATSRAGGERGYTFGSGTRLTVV.

The chain employs TRBV29-1 and TRBJ2-3; 9 bases map to TRBD1. V shed 7 bases and J 4 bases; nucleotides not matched to a gene: 9. Germline V gene data show CDR1 as SQVTM and CDR2 as ANQGSEA. The CDR3 totals 14 residues. In DNA, the CDR3 is TGCAGCGCGACCGGGACAGGGAGAGCAGATACGCAGTATTTT. Its translation: CSATGTGRADTQYF.

This clone came up many times. V is TRBV10-3 and J is TRBJ2-1; 12 bases map to TRBD2. Looked up from germline, CDR1 is ENHRY and CDR2 is SYGVKD. V lost 9 bases, J lost 7 bases, and 7 bases stayed unmatched. This CDR3 region has 14 residues. The CDR3 DNA reads as TGTGCCATTCAACTAGCGGGAGGCTCGAATGAGCAGTTCTTC. This sequence encodes CAIQLAGGSNEQFF.

There are many counts of this clone. V usage is TRBV30 and J usage is TRBJ1-2, with D tentatively TRBD1 (6 bases). There are 13 residues in the CDR3. Trimming removed 3 bases from V and 8 bases from J, with 16 bases in between. The germline CDR1 and CDR2 sequences are GTSNPN and SVGIG (reference sequence). CDR3 nucleotides: TGTGCCTGGAGGAGGACAGCGGTGAAAGGCTACACCTTC. It translates to CAWRRTAVKGYTF. The complete variable domain, with remaining parts taken from reference TRBV30 and TRBJ1-2, reads SQTIHQWPATLVQPVGSPLSLECTVEGTSNPNLYWYRQAAGRGLQLLFYSVGIGQISSEVPQNLSASRPQDRQFILSSKKLLLSDSGFYLCAWRRTAVKGYTFGSGTRLTVV.

This clone was seen repeatedly, ten times or more. The chain recombines TRBV5-1 with TRBJ2-5; 12 bases match TRBD2. Germline trimming cut 6 bases from V and 4 bases from J; bases unmatched to any gene: 4. Germline CDR1 reads SGHRS; CDR2 reads YFSETQ. CDR3 length: 14 residues. The CDR3 sequence is CASKLAGGLETQYF. CDR3 DNA sequence: TGCGCCAGCAAGCTAGCGGGGGGGTTAGAGACCCAGTACTTC.

The chain carries TRBV2 and TRBJ2-3; 8 positions agree with TRBD1. CDR1 SNHLY and CDR2 FYNNEI come from the germline V gene. Trimming removed 8 bases from V and 6 bases from J; junction bases left unmatched: 13. The CDR3 extends over 15 amino acids. DNA for the CDR3: TGTGCCAGCCATATTAACAGGGGGGACGTGGATACGCAGTATTTT. Translation: CASHINRGDVDTQYF. Combining the CDR3 with reference TRBV2 and TRBJ2-3 gives the whole variable domain EPEVTQTPSHQVTQMGQEVILRCVPISNHLYFYWYRQILGQKVEFLVSFYNNEISEKSEIFDDQFSVERPDGSNFTLKIRSTKLEDSAMYFCASHINRGDVDTQYFGPGTRLTVL.